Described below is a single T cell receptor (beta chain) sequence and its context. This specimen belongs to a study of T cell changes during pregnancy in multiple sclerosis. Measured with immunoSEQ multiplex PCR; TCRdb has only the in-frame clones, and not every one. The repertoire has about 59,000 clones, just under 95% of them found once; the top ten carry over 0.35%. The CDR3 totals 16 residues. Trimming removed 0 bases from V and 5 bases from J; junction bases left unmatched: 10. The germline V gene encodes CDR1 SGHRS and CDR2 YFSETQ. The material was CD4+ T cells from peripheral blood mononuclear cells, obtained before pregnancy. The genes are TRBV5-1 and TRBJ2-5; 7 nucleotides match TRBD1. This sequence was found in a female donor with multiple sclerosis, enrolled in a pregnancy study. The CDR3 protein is CASSLALRQGFETQYF. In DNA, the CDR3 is TGCGCCAGCAGCTTGGCCTTGAGACAGGGATTCGAGACCCAGTACTTC. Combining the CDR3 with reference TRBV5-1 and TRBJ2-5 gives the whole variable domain KAGVTQTPRYLIKTRGQQVTLSCSPISGHRSVSWYQQTPGQGLQFLFEYFSETQRNKGNFPGRFSGRQFSNSRSEMNVSTLELGDSALYLCASSLALRQGFETQYFGPGTRLLVL.